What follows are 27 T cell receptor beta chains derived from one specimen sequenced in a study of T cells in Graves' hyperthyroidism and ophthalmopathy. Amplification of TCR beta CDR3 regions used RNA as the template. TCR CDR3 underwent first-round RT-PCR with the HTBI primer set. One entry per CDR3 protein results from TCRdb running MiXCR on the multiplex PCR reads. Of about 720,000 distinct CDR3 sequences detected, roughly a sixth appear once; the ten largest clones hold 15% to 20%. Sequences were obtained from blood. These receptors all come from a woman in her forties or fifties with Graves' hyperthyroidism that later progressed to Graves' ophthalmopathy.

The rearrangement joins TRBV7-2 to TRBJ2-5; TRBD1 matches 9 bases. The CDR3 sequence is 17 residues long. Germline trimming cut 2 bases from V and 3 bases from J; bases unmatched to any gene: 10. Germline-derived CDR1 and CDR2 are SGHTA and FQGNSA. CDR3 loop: CASSLSGQGLREETQYF. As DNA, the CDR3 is TGTGCCAGCAGCTTATCGGGACAGGGTCTTCGAGAAGAGACCCAGTACTTC. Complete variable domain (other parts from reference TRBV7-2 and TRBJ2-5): GAGVSQSPSNKVTEKGKDVELRCDPISGHTALYWYRQSLGQGLEFLIYFQGNSAPDKSGLPSDRFSAERTGGSVSTLTIQRTQQEDSAVYLCASSLSGQGLREETQYFGPGTRLLVL.

The CDR3 protein is CASSSPGGSLSYNEQFF. The DNA for the CDR3 is TGTGCCAGCAGCTCCCCAGGGGGCTCCCTCTCCTACAATGAGCAGTTCTTC. The rearrangement joins TRBV7-2 to TRBJ2-1; 8 bases are shared with TRBD1. Germline values: CDR1 SGHTA, CDR2 FQGNSA. The V segment lost 4 bases and the J segment 0 bases; nucleotides outside the gene matches: 8. The CDR3 is 17 residues long.

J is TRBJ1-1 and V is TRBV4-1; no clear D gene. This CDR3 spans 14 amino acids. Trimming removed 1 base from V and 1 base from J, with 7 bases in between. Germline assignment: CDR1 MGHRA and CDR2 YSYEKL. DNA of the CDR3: TGCGCCAGCAGCCAAGTTGTGGCGAACACTGAAGCTTTCTTT. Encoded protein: CASSQVVANTEAFF.

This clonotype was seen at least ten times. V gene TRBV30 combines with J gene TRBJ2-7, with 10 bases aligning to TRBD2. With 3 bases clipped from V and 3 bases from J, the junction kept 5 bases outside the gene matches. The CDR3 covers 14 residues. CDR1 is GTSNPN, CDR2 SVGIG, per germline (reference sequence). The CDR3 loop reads CAWRIAGGDYEQYF. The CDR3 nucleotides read TGTGCCTGGAGGATAGCGGGGGGTGACTACGAGCAGTACTTC.

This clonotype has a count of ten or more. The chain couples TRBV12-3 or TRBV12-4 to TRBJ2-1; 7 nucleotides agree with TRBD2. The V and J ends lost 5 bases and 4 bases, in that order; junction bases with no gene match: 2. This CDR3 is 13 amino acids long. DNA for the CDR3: TGTGCCAGCAGTGGACTAGTGTACAATGAGCAGTTCTTC. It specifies CASSGLVYNEQFF.

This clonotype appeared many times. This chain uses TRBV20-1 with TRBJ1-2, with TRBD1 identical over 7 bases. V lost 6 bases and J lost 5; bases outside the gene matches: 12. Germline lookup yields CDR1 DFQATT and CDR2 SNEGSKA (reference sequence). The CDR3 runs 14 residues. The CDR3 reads CSAPGTELRYGYTF. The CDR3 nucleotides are TGCAGTGCCCCAGGGACAGAGCTCCGTTATGGCTACACCTTC.

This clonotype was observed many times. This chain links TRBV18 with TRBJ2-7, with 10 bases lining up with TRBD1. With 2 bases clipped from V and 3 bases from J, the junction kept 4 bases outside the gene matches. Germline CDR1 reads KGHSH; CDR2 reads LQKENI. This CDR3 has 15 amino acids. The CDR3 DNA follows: TGTGCCAGCTCACCAGCCGGGACAGGGGTCTACGAGCAGTACTTC. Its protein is CASSPAGTGVYEQYF.

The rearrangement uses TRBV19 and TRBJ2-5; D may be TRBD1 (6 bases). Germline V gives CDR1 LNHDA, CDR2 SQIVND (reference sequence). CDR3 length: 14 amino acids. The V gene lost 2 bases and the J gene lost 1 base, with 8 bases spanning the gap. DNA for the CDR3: TGTGCCAGTAGTATACTAGGGGGCCAAGAGACCCAGTACTTC. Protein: CASSILGGQETQYF.

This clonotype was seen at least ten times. The CDR3 DNA reads TGCAGTGCTCCGGGGGGCGAAGGTGATTCACCCCTCCACTTT. Amino acid sequence: CSAPGGEGDSPLHF. The V gene is TRBV20-1, the J gene TRBJ1-6; maybe TRBD1 (6 bases). The CDR3 runs 14 residues. Trimming took off 5 bases at V and 8 bases at J, with 16 bases between the two ends. CDR1 DFQATT and CDR2 SNEGSKA come from the germline V gene (reference sequence).

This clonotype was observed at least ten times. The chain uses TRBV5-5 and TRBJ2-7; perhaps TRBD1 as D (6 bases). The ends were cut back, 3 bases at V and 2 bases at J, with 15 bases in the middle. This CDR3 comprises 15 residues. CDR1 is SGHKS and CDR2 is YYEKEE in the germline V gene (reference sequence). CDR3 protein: CASSSTGSSAYEQYF. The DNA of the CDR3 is TGTGCCAGCAGCTCCACAGGGAGTTCGGCCTACGAGCAGTACTTC.

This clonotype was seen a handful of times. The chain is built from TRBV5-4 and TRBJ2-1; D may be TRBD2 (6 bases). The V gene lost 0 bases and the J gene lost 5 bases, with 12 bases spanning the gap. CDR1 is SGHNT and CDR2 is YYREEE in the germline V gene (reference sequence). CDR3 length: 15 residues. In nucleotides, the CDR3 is TGTGCCAGCAGCTTGGGCAGGAGGGTGGACAATGAGCAGTTCTTC. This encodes CASSLGRRVDNEQFF.

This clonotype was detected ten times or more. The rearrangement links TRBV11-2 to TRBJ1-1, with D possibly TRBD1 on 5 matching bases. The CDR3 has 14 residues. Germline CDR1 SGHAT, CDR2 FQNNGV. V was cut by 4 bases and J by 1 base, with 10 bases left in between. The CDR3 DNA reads TGTGCCAGCAGCTCAGATGGGGGGAACACTGAAGCTTTCTTT. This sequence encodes CASSSDGGNTEAFF.

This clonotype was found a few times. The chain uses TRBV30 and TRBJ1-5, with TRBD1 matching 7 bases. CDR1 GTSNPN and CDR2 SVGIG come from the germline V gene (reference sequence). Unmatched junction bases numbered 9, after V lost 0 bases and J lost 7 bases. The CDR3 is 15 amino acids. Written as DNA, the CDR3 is TGTGCCTGGAGTGTTTTGGGAGGGGGCGAACAGCCCCAGCATTTT. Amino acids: CAWSVLGGGEQPQHF. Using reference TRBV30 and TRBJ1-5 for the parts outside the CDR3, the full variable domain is SQTIHQWPATLVQPVGSPLSLECTVEGTSNPNLYWYRQAAGRGLQLLFYSVGIGQISSEVPQNLSASRPQDRQFILSSKKLLLSDSGFYLCAWSVLGGGEQPQHFGDGTRLSIL.

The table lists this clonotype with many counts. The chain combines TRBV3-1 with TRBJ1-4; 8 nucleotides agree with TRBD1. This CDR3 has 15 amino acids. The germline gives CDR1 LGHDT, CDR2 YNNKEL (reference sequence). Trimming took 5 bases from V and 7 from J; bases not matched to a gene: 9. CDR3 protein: CASSFLDRDGEKLFF. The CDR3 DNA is TGTGCCAGCAGCTTCCTGGACAGGGACGGTGAAAAACTGTTTTTT.

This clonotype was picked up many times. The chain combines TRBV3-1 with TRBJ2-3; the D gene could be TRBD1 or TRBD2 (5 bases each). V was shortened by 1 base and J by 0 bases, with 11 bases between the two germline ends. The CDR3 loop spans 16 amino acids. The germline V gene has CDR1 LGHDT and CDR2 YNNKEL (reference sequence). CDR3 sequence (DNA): TGTGCCAGCAGCCAAGCCCCAGGGACCAGCACAGATACGCAGTATTTT. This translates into CASSQAPGTSTDTQYF.

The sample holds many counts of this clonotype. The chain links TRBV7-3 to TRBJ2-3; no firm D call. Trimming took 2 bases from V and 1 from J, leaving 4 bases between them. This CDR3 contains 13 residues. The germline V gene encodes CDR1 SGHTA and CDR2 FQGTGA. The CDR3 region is CASSLWRTDTQYF. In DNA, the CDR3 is TGTGCCAGCAGCTTATGGCGCACAGATACGCAGTATTTT.

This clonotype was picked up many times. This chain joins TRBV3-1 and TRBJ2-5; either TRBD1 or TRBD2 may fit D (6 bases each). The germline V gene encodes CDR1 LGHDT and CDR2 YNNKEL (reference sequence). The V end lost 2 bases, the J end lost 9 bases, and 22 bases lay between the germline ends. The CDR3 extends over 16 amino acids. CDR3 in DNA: TGTGCCAGCAGCCAACGTAGCAGGGGAGGCAAGAGCCCCCAGTACTTC. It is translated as CASSQRSRGGKSPQYF.

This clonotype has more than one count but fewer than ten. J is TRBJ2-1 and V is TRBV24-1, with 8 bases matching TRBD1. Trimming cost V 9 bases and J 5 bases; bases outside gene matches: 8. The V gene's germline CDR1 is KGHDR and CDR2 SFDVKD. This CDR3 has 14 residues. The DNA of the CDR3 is TGTGCCACCGCGGCCGGACAGGGCAACAATGAGCAGTTCTTC. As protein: CATAAGQGNNEQFF.

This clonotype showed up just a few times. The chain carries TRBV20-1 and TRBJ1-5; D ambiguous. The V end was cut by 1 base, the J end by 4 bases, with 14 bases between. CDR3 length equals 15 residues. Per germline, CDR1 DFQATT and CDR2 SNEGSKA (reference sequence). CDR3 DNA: TGCAGTGCTAGAGCGGGCGGCAGTGGTAATCAGCCCCAGCATTTT. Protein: CSARAGGSGNQPQHF.

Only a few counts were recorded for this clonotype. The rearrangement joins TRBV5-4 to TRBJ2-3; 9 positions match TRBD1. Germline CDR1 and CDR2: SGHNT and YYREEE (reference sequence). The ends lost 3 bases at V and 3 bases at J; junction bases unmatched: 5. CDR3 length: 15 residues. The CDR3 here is CASSSRQGVTDTQYF. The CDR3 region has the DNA TGTGCCAGCAGCTCCCGACAGGGGGTTACAGATACGCAGTATTTT.

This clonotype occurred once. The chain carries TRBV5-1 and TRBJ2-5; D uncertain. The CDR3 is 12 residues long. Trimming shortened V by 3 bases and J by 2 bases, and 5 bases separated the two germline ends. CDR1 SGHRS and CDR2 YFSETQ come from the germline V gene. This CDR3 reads CASSWTQETQYF. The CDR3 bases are TGCGCCAGCAGCTGGACGCAAGAGACCCAGTACTTC.

For the CDR3, the DNA is TGCGCCAGCAGCTCGGAGTCCAGGAACCTCTATGGGGTTCAGTACTTC. Its translation is CASSSESRNLYGVQYF. V and J are TRBV5-1 and TRBJ2-4; D is unresolved. From germline, CDR1 is SGHRS and CDR2 YFSETQ. The CDR3 covers 16 residues. The germline V and J ends were trimmed by 3 bases and 11 bases, with 24 bases remaining between them.

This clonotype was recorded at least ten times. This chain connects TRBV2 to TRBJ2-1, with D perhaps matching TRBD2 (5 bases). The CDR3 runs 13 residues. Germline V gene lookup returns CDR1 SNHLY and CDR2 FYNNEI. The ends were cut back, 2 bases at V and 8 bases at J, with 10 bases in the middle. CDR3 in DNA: TGTGCCAGCAGTGAACTAACCGGGGATGAGCAGTTCTTC. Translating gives CASSELTGDEQFF.

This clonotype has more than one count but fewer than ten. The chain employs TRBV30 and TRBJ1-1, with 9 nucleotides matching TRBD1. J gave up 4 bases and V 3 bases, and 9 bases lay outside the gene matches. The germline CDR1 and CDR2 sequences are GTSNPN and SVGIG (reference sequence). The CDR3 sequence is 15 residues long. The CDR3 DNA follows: TGTGCCTGGAGCGACGCCGGACAGGGGAGCACTGAAGCTTTCTTT. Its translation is CAWSDAGQGSTEAFF. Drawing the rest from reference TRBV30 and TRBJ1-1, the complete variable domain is SQTIHQWPATLVQPVGSPLSLECTVEGTSNPNLYWYRQAAGRGLQLLFYSVGIGQISSEVPQNLSASRPQDRQFILSSKKLLLSDSGFYLCAWSDAGQGSTEAFFGQGTRLTVV.

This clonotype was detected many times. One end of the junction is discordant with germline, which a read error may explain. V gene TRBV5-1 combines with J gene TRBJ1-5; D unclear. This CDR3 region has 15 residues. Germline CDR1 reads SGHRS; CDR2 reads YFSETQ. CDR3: CASSLDGNSNQPQHF. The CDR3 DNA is TGTGCCAGCAGCTTAGACGGAAATAGCAATCAGCCCCAGCATTTT.

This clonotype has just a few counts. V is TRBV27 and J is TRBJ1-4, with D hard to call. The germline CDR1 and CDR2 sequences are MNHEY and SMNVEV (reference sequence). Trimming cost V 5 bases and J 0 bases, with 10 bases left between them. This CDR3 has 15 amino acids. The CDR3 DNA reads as TGTGCCAGCAGTGCCAGTCGAGCAACTAATGAAAAACTGTTTTTT. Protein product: CASSASRATNEKLFF. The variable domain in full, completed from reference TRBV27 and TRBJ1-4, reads EAQVTQNPRYLITVTGKKLTVTCSQNMNHEYMSWYRQDPGLGLRQIYYSMNVEVTDKGDVPEGYKVSRKEKRNFPLILESPSPNQTSLYFCASSASRATNEKLFFGSGTQLSVL.

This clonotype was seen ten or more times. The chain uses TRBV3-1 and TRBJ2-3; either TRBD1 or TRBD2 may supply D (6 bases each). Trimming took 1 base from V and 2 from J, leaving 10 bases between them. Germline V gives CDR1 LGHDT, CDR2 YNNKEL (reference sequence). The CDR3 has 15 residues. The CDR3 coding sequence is TGTGCCAGCAGCCAAGCGGGGGCCAACACAGATACGCAGTATTTT. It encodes CASSQAGANTDTQYF.